At least ten counts were recorded for the clone carrying this TCR beta chain. Its antigen is still unknown. MiXCR, applied by TCRdb to the reads, yields one record per CDR3 protein. The sample lists approximately 500,000 distinct CDR3 sequences; roughly 29% were seen once. The source of the sample is a study of T cell repertoires in cytomegalovirus infection. About the research overall: From public TCR beta signatures came an indication of both CMV infection and matching HLA type.

General study findings and limits: HLA-C-restricted, CMV-specific TCR beta clonotypes were dominant ex vivo. CMV carriers with the relevant HLA were identified by cumulative public TCR beta family frequency.

The CDR3 spans 15 residues. Germline CDR1 reads SGHTA; CDR2 reads FQGNSA. After removal of 5 bases from V and 5 bases from J, the junction contained 9 bases not matched to a gene. This receptor was identified in a human donor in good health (CMV status not recorded). Some clones in this sample may be carry-over from other donors' samples. Sequenced sample: PBMCs. The rearrangement joins TRBV7-2 to TRBJ1-5; 7 bases fit TRBD1. CDR3: CASSPERGRDQPQHF. CDR3 nucleotide sequence: TGTGCCAGCAGCCCAGAGAGGGGGCGGGATCAGCCCCAGCATTTT.